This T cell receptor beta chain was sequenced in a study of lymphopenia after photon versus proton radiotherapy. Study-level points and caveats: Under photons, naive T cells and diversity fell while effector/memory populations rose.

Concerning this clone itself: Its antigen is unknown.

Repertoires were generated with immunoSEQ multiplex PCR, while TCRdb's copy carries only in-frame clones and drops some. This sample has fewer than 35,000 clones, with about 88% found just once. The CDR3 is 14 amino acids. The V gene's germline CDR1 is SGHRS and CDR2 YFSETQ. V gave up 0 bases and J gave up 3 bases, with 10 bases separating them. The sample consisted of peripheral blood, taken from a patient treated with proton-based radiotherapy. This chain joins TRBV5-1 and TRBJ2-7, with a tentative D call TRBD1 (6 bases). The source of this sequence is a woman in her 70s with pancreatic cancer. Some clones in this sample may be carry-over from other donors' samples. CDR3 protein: CASSLETGSYEQYF. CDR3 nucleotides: TGCGCCAGCAGCTTGGAAACAGGGAGCTACGAGCAGTACTTC.